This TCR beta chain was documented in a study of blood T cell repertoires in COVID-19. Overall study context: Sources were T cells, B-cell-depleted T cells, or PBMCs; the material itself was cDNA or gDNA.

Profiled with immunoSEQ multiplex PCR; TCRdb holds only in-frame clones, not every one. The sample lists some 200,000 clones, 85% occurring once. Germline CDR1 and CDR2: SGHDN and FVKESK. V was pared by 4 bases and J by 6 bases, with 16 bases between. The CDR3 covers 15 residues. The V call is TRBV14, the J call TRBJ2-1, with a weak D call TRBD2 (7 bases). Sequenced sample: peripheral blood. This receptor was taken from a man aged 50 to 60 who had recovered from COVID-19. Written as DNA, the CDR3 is TGTGCCAGCAGCCGAGGGGGGGTAGGGTCCAATGAGCAGTTCTTC. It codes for CASSRGGVGSNEQFF.